These 31 T cell receptor beta chains share one sample of origin, sequenced in a study of molecular identifiers for immune sequencing clone quantification. TCRdb passed the PCR reads through MiXCR, listing each CDR3 protein once. The table shows 63,000 or so distinct CDR3 sequences, with roughly 17% occurring only once. Sequencing input: naive CD8+ T cells from blood, with Jurkat cell RNA spiked in. As for subset: FACS-sorted CD8+CD4-CCR7+CD45RA+ naive T cells. These receptors all come from a human donor in good health. Some libraries in this study had Jurkat cell RNA spiked in.

This clonotype showed up many times. The V call is TRBV4-1, the J call TRBJ1-4, with TRBD1 identical over 8 bases. Unmatched junction bases numbered 11, after V lost 4 bases and J lost 4 bases. Germline CDR1 is MGHRA and CDR2 is YSYEKL. This CDR3 is built from 17 residues. The CDR3 DNA follows: TGCGCCAGCAGCCCCGGGCCAGGGGGCCAGGATAATGAAAAACTGTTTTTT. It encodes CASSPGPGGQDNEKLFF.

This clonotype was seen many times. This chain uses TRBV27 with TRBJ2-3; 13 positions match TRBD2. V dropped 6 bases and J dropped 1; count of bases not matched to a gene: 1. The V gene's germline CDR1 is MNHEY and CDR2 SMNVEV (reference sequence). The CDR3 totals 15 residues. The CDR3 spells CASSGLAGGTDTQYF. The CDR3 DNA is TGTGCCAGCAGCGGACTAGCGGGGGGCACAGATACGCAGTATTTT.

Only a few counts were recorded for this clonotype. V is TRBV9 and J is TRBJ2-7, with TRBD1 as a possible D gene (6 bases). V shed 4 bases and J shed 7 bases, with 15 bases lying between them. CDR3 length equals 13 residues. Germline V gives CDR1 SGDLS, CDR2 YYNGEE. The chain's CDR3 is CASSPGVFLEQYF. In DNA form, the CDR3 reads TGTGCCAGCAGCCCAGGGGTCTTTCTGGAGCAGTACTTC.

The DNA of the CDR3 is TGTGCCAGCAGTGAAGGGACCCAGTACTTC. Translated, it gives CASSEGTQYF. The chain joins TRBV2 to TRBJ2-5, with unresolved D. V gave up 1 base and J gave up 7 bases, with 1 base separating them. This CDR3 comprises 10 residues. Germline loops: CDR1 SNHLY, CDR2 FYNNEI.

This clonotype occurred many times. The gene calls are TRBV4-1 and TRBJ1-6, with a weak D call TRBD1 (6 bases). The germline V gene encodes CDR1 MGHRA and CDR2 YSYEKL. CDR3 length: 17 amino acids. Trimming removed 1 base from V and 7 bases from J, with 17 bases in between. The CDR3 spells CASSQGNLQGMNSPLHF. In nucleotides, the CDR3 is TGCGCCAGCAGCCAAGGCAACCTACAGGGTATGAATTCACCCCTCCACTTT.

Turning to this clonotype: Since a much larger clone is just one base distant, this may be a read error. The chain recombines TRBV11-2 with TRBJ2-1; either TRBD1 or TRBD2 may fit D (5 bases each). V lost 6 bases, J lost 10 bases, and 16 bases lay in between. The CDR3 runs 13 residues. Germline loops: CDR1 SGHAT, CDR2 FQNNGV. The CDR3 DNA sequence: TGTGCCAGCAGGGGGGTCCGTCTAGGGGAGCAGTTCTTC. Encoded protein: CASRGVRLGEQFF.

This clonotype was counted at least ten times. The chain uses TRBV30 and TRBJ2-3; D gene ambiguous. This CDR3 is 13 amino acids long. Trimming cost V 0 bases and J 2 bases, with 6 bases left between them. Germline loops: CDR1 GTSNPN, CDR2 SVGIG (reference sequence). CDR3 nucleotide sequence: TGTGCCTGGAGTGTAGCGATCACAGATACGCAGTATTTT. Translation: CAWSVAITDTQYF.

This clonotype appeared many times. The rearrangement links TRBV27 to TRBJ1-5; D call uncertain. CDR1 is MNHEY and CDR2 is SMNVEV in the germline V gene (reference sequence). Trimming pared 5 bases from V and 2 bases from J, leaving 16 bases between. This CDR3 contains 16 residues. CDR3 in amino acids: CASSPLGEWGNQPQHF. The DNA for the CDR3 is TGTGCCAGCAGTCCCCTTGGGGAGTGGGGCAATCAGCCCCAGCATTTT.

As for this clonotype: This may come from a read error, since a much larger clone is one base off. The chain links TRBV20-1 to TRBJ2-1; 7 bases are a match to TRBD2. The CDR3 extends over 16 amino acids. The trim removed 1 base at V and 8 bases at J, leaving 14 bases unmatched. The germline V gene encodes CDR1 DFQATT and CDR2 SNEGSKA (reference sequence). The DNA of the CDR3 is TGCAGTGCTAGAGCCACGGGATTAGCGGGTACAGATGAGCAGTTCTTC. Its protein product is CSARATGLAGTDEQFF.

Many counts were recorded for this clonotype. The rearrangement uses TRBV27 and TRBJ2-1, with D unclear. The germline CDR1 and CDR2 sequences are MNHEY and SMNVEV (reference sequence). Trimming took off 1 base at V and 4 bases at J, with 14 bases between the two ends. The CDR3 loop spans 16 amino acids. Written as DNA, the CDR3 is TGTGCCAGCAGTTTATTAGACTCCCGCCTTTACAATGAGCAGTTCTTC. Translated: CASSLLDSRLYNEQFF.

On this clonotype itself: Being one base from a much bigger clone, this may be a read error. V and J are TRBV2 and TRBJ2-7, with no clear D. The CDR3 sequence is 11 residues long. Germline CDR1 is SNHLY and CDR2 is FYNNEI. The chain's CDR3 is CASMNSHEQYF. CDR3 sequence (DNA): TGTGCCAGCATGAACTCCCACGAGCAGTACTTC.

This clonotype was counted ten times or more. The chain has TRBV6-5 and TRBJ2-3, with D tentatively TRBD1 (6 bases). Germline V gives CDR1 MNHEY, CDR2 SVGAGI. V was shortened by 2 bases and J by 2 bases, with 14 bases between the two germline ends. CDR3 length equals 16 residues. CDR3 protein: CASSYNLGGITDTQYF. Here the CDR3 DNA reads TGTGCCAGCAGTTACAATTTAGGGGGTATCACAGATACGCAGTATTTT.

This clonotype came up many times. The CDR3 spells CASSLLGLAGDTQYF. The CDR3 nucleotides read TGTGCCAGCAGTTTATTGGGACTAGCAGGAGATACGCAGTATTTT. The chain couples TRBV27 to TRBJ2-3; TRBD2 agrees at 9 bases. J lost 5 bases, V lost 1 base, and 4 bases had no gene match. CDR1 MNHEY and CDR2 SMNVEV come from the germline V gene (reference sequence). The CDR3 totals 15 residues.

V and J are TRBV20-1 and TRBJ2-1, with D possibly called TRBD1 or TRBD2 (5 bases each). Looked up from germline, CDR1 is DFQATT and CDR2 is SNEGSKA (reference sequence). V lost 5 bases and J 6 bases, leaving 17 bases between the germline ends. The CDR3 has 14 amino acids. CDR3 loop: CSAPWDQTPNEQFF. CDR3 nucleotide sequence: TGCAGTGCTCCCTGGGACCAAACGCCCAATGAGCAGTTCTTC.

This clonotype occurred many times. The chain recombines TRBV5-1 with TRBJ2-7, with unresolved D. Germline V gives CDR1 SGHRS, CDR2 YFSETQ. With 0 bases removed from V and 2 bases from J, the gap between germline ends came to 9 bases. This CDR3 is built from 14 residues. The chain's CDR3 is CASSLGNSAYEQYF. CDR3 bases: TGCGCCAGCAGCTTGGGAAATTCGGCCTACGAGCAGTACTTC.

This clonotype was recorded many times. The chain joins TRBV4-1 to TRBJ2-3, with TRBD2 matching 9 bases. Looked up from germline, CDR1 is MGHRA and CDR2 is YSYEKL. The trim removed 6 bases at V and 1 base at J, leaving 5 bases unmatched. This CDR3 has 15 residues. The CDR3 DNA is TGCGCCAGCAGGTGGCGGGAGGGACGCACAGATACGCAGTATTTT. Its translation: CASRWREGRTDTQYF.

This clonotype was seen at least ten times. This chain's CDR3 is CAWSVHDGVYEQYF. The CDR3 DNA is TGTGCCTGGAGTGTACACGACGGAGTCTACGAGCAGTACTTC. The chain uses TRBV30 and TRBJ2-7; D not certain. The CDR3 has 14 residues. Looked up from germline, CDR1 is GTSNPN and CDR2 is SVGIG (reference sequence). The V end lost 0 bases, the J end lost 3 bases, and 12 bases lay between the germline ends. The full variable domain, in which reference TRBV30 and TRBJ2-7 provide the parts outside the CDR3, is SQTIHQWPATLVQPVGSPLSLECTVEGTSNPNLYWYRQAAGRGLQLLFYSVGIGQISSEVPQNLSASRPQDRQFILSSKKLLLSDSGFYLCAWSVHDGVYEQYFGPGTRLTVT.

This clonotype was counted a few times. The rearrangement links TRBV28 to TRBJ2-3; 8 bases fit TRBD1. Losses at the gene ends were 2 bases for V and 5 bases for J; bases not matched to a gene: 6. The CDR3 runs 15 residues. Germline V gene data show CDR1 as MDHEN and CDR2 as SYDVKM. In nucleotides, the CDR3 is TGTGCCAGCAGTTTACTGGACAGGGTGTTAGATACGCAGTATTTT. This encodes CASSLLDRVLDTQYF.

This clonotype was counted between two and nine times. Relative to the germline gene, one junction end is altered; a read error may explain this. The V gene is TRBV7-9, the J gene TRBJ2-1, with TRBD2 matching over 13 bases. Germline V gene data show CDR1 as SEHNR and CDR2 as FQNEAQ (reference sequence). CDR3 size: 17 residues. DNA of the CDR3: TGTGCCAGCAAGAAGATCGGGACTAGCGGGAATCGATTGTGGCAGTTCTTT. It yields the protein CASKKIGTSGNRLWQFF.

For this clonotype: A much larger clone lies one base from this, so it may be a read error. This chain uses TRBV19 with TRBJ1-1; D unclear. V dropped 3 bases and J dropped 1 base, with 9 bases sitting between them. Per germline, CDR1 LNHDA and CDR2 SQIVND (reference sequence). The CDR3 is 14 amino acids. The CDR3 spells CASSMTRRNTEAFF. CDR3 DNA: TGTGCCAGTAGTATGACGCGACGGAACACTGAAGCTTTCTTT.

Ten or more counts support this clonotype. The rearrangement links TRBV11-2 to TRBJ2-3; tentative D call: TRBD2 (5 bases). CDR1 is SGHAT, CDR2 FQNNGV, per germline. The CDR3 length is 16 residues. V was cut by 2 bases and J by 1 base, with 13 bases left in between. CDR3 loop: CASSLYGRSGTDTQYF. As DNA, the CDR3 is TGTGCCAGCAGCTTATATGGGAGATCGGGCACAGATACGCAGTATTTT. Full variable domain (outside the CDR3, taken from reference TRBV11-2 and TRBJ2-3): EAGVAQSPRYKIIEKRQSVAFWCNPISGHATLYWYQQILGQGPKLLIQFQNNGVVDDSQLPKDRFSAERLKGVDSTLKIQPAKLEDSAVYLCASSLYGRSGTDTQYFGPGTRLTVL.

This clonotype showed up many times. This chain uses TRBV7-6 with TRBJ2-7; D call uncertain. Germline CDR1 SGHVS, CDR2 FNYEAQ. V dropped 6 bases and J dropped 0 bases, with 6 bases sitting between them. The CDR3 is made up of 12 amino acids. CDR3 loop: CASSYYSYEQYF. The CDR3 DNA follows: TGTGCCAGCAGTTACTACTCCTACGAGCAGTACTTC.

This clonotype was recorded at least ten times. The rearrangement uses TRBV27 and TRBJ1-2; 7 bases align to TRBD1. The CDR3 spans 14 residues. Per germline, CDR1 MNHEY and CDR2 SMNVEV (reference sequence). V lost 6 bases and J lost 4; bases outside the gene matches: 8. CDR3 region: CASRSGQDLYGYTF. The CDR3 nucleotides are TGTGCCAGCAGGTCCGGACAGGACCTCTATGGCTACACCTTC.

This clonotype has ten or more counts. The chain joins TRBV4-1 to TRBJ2-3; D might be TRBD2 (5 bases). CDR1 MGHRA and CDR2 YSYEKL come from the germline V gene. V dropped 0 bases and J dropped 0 bases, with 10 bases sitting between them. There are 16 residues in the CDR3. The CDR3 DNA reads TGCGCCAGCAGCCAAGAAGAACTAGTCAGCACAGATACGCAGTATTTT. Its protein product is CASSQEELVSTDTQYF.

The rearrangement uses TRBV6-7 and TRBJ2-1; 7 nucleotides agree with TRBD2. TRBV6-7 is annotated as an ORF whose role is uncertain. The J segment lost 2 bases and the V segment lost 8 bases, leaving 15 bases of the junction unmatched. CDR3 size: 17 residues. CDR3 nucleotide sequence: TGTGCCAGCGGAAAACCGGGACTACCCATGGCCTACAATGAGCAGTTCTTC. Its protein is CASGKPGLPMAYNEQFF.

For this clonotype: One end of the junction does not line up with germline, which may come from a read error. V and J are TRBV28 and TRBJ1-5; D is unclear. The V gene's germline CDR1 is MDHEN and CDR2 SYDVKM. CDR3 size: 18 residues. CDR3: CASSSPRLGTYSNQPRHF. The DNA for the CDR3 is TGCGCCAGCAGTTCGCCCCGCTTGGGCACTTATAGCAATCAGCCCCGGCATTTT.

This clonotype was picked up many times. The J gene is TRBJ2-1, the V gene TRBV12-3 or TRBV12-4; 9 bases line up with TRBD1. V trimming: 5 bases; J trimming: 4 bases; junction bases outside the gene matches: 3. The CDR3 contains 14 residues. The CDR3 coding sequence is TGTGCCAGCAGTCCGGGACAGGGATACAATGAGCAGTTCTTC. This translates into CASSPGQGYNEQFF.

This clonotype was picked up many times. The V gene is TRBV2, the J gene TRBJ2-7; either TRBD1 or TRBD2 may fit D (5 bases each). Trimming removed 6 bases from V and 4 bases from J, with 13 bases in between. The CDR3 runs 13 residues. Germline CDR1 and CDR2: SNHLY and FYNNEI. CDR3 loop: CASRGTRWYEQYF. CDR3 sequence (DNA): TGTGCCAGCAGAGGGACCCGGTGGTACGAGCAGTACTTC.

This clonotype has a count of ten or more. The rearrangement uses TRBV7-2 and TRBJ2-3; 7 nucleotides line up with TRBD2. The CDR3 length is 15 residues. Germline V lookup: CDR1 SGHTA, CDR2 FQGNSA. With V trimmed by 0 bases and J by 5 bases, 5 bases remained unmatched. DNA of the CDR3: TGTGCCAGCAGCTTAGCAGTTGCGGGAGTAGATACGCAGTATTTT. It codes for CASSLAVAGVDTQYF.

This clonotype occurred a few times. This sequence may be a read error, since a much larger clone differs from it by one base. The chain links TRBV7-6 to TRBJ2-3; D perhaps matches TRBD2 (6 bases). CDR1 is SGHVS and CDR2 is FNYEAQ in the germline V gene. The length of the CDR3 is 14 residues. The CDR3 DNA reads as TGTGCCGGCAGCAAGCTACTAGCCACAGATACGCAGTATTTT. This encodes CAGSKLLATDTQYF.

This clonotype has just a few counts. The V call is TRBV6-1, the J call TRBJ2-1, with 7 bases that match TRBD2. Per the germline V gene, CDR1 is MNHNS and CDR2 is SASEGT. CDR3 length: 14 residues. J gave up 2 bases and V 6 bases, and 4 bases lay outside the gene matches. The DNA for the CDR3 is TGTGCCAGCAGACCCGGACTAGCCTACAATGAGCAGTTCTTC. This gives the protein CASRPGLAYNEQFF.